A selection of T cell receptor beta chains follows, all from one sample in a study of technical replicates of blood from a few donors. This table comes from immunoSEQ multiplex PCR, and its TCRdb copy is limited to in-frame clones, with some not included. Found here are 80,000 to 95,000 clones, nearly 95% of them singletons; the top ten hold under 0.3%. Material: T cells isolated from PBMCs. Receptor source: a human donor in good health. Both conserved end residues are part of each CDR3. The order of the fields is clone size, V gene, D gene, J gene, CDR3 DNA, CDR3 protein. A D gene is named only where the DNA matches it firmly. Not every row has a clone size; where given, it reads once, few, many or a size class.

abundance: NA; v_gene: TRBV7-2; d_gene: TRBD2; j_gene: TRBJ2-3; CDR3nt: TGTGCCAGCAGCTTAGGGGTAGCGGGGACCACAGATACGCAGTATTTT; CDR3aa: CASSLGVAGTTDTQYF
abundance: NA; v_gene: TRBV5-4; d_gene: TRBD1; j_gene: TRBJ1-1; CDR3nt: TGTGCCAGCACAGGGGGCGTTGAAGCTTTCTTT; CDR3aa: CASTGGVEAFF
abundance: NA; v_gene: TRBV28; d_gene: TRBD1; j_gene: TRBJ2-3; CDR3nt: TGTGCCAGCAGGCGACTCGCGGACAGGGGGCAAGGTACGCAGTATTTT; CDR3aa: CASRRLADRGQGTQYF
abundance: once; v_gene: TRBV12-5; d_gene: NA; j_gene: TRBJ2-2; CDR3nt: TGTGCTAGTGGTTTGGCTAGGAAGCTGTTTTTT; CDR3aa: CASGLARKLFF
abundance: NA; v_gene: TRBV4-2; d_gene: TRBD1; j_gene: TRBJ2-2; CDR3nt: TGTGCCAGCAGCTACAGACAGGGGTACACCGGGGAGCTGTTTTTT; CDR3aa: CASSYRQGYTGELFF
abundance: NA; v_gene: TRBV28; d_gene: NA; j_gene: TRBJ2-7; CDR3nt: TGTGCCAGCAGTTTAACCGGACAGAACTACGAGCAGTACTTC; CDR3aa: CASSLTGQNYEQYF
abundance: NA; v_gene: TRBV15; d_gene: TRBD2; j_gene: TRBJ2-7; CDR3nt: TGTGCCACCGGGGGAGGGCCGGGCTCCTACGAGCAGTACTTC; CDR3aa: CATGGGPGSYEQYF
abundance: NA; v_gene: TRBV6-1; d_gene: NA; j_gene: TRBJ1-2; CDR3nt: TGTGCCAGCAGTGAAGAATTGGCAGGGGGCTACACCTTC; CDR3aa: CASSEELAGGYTF
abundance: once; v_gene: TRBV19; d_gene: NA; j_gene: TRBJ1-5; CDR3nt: TGTGCCAGTAGGGCGACAGACTATCAGCCCCAGCATTTT; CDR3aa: CASRATDYQPQHF
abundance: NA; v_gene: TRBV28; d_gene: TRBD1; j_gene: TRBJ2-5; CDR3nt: TGTGCCAGCAGTCGTGGACAGGGGGTTTTGACCCAGTACTTC; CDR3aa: CASSRGQGVLTQYF